This is a list of T cell receptor beta chains from one sample in a study of beta chain features in type 1 diabetes. This table comes from immunoSEQ multiplex PCR, and its TCRdb copy is limited to in-frame clones, with some not included. Found here are about 150,000 clones, approximately 8.1% of them singletons; the top ten hold approximately 0.69%. The sample was central memory CD4+ T cells from blood. These receptors all stem from a man between 18 and 35 years old in good health. The CDR3 runs from the conserved cysteine through the conserved F or W.

CDR3aa,j_gene,v_gene
CASKAGGLGSPLHF,TRBJ1-6,TRBV2
CASILIPGAINEQFF,TRBJ2-1,TRBV6-6
CASSRGRTGRDTEAFF,TRBJ1-1,TRBV7-8
CASSSGTSGRDYNEQFF,TRBJ2-1,TRBV2
CASSLDDREGDEQYF,TRBJ2-7,TRBV5-1
CAWSTQTGRELFF,TRBJ2-2,TRBV30
CASSEKENQPQHF,TRBJ1-5,TRBV6-1
CASSLGMTGEAFF,TRBJ1-1,TRBV7-9
CASSPEGGDTQYF,TRBJ2-3,TRBV18
CASSHRQGVTDTQYF,TRBJ2-3,TRBV7-9
CATLPGSSYEQYF,TRBJ2-7,TRBV28
CASSSTGTGLTYEQYF,TRBJ2-7,TRBV6-5
CASSQGRQGTVGSPLHF,TRBJ1-6,TRBV4-3
CASSEFGQVNQPQHF,TRBJ1-5,TRBV2
CASSQLGGATTMQQFF,TRBJ2-1,TRBV6-4
CASSEAYTQYF,TRBJ2-3,TRBV2
CASSVVGSYTGELFF,TRBJ2-2,TRBV9
CAWSADRGYGNTIYF,TRBJ1-3,TRBV30
CASSQDLVGGAVGDSYEQYF,TRBJ2-7,TRBV4-2
CASSPRQGTNYEQYF,TRBJ2-7,TRBV5-4
CASSSGWEQYF,TRBJ2-7,TRBV19
CASSLPTTGSYEQYF,TRBJ2-7,TRBV7-9
CASSRGTGQETQYF,TRBJ2-5,TRBV4-3
CAISGQATGNTEAFF,TRBJ1-1,TRBV10-3
CASRGHRTDTQYF,TRBJ2-3,TRBV19
CASSLASTAGAYEQYF,TRBJ2-7,TRBV7-2
CASSSSGARGPVF,TRBJ2-1,TRBV28
CASSEGQGKTDTQYF,TRBJ2-3,TRBV25-1
CASSLDTSGGAETQYF,TRBJ2-5,TRBV5-1
CASGTGGHEQYF,TRBJ2-7,TRBV28
CASSPNRGQSNYGYTF,TRBJ1-2,TRBV7-8
CASSLQENTGELFF,TRBJ2-2,TRBV5-1
CASSPGITGGADTQYF,TRBJ2-3,TRBV5-5
CASSLHRLAGAYEQYF,TRBJ2-7,TRBV7-8
CASSQGGTAGGQETQYF,TRBJ2-5,TRBV14
CSVMRWTAQETQYF,TRBJ2-5,TRBV29-1
CASSDRARGSVNSYEQYF,TRBJ2-7,TRBV28
CASSPGQPYGYTF,TRBJ1-2,TRBV28
CASSYTGQNTDTQYF,TRBJ2-3,TRBV28
CASRGTVYEQYF,TRBJ2-7,TRBV6-1
CASSLASGTWEQFF,TRBJ2-1,TRBV7-3
CASSLRGRGYTEAFF,TRBJ1-1,TRBV7-3
CASSGGGGEGWQPQHF,TRBJ1-5,TRBV9
CASSIAPQYGYTF,TRBJ1-2,TRBV19
CASSPLRGSGNSPLHF,TRBJ1-6,TRBV7-3
CASSYPRAPYEQYF,TRBJ2-7,TRBV6-5
CASRRGSQGTEAFF,TRBJ1-1,TRBV6-1
CASSPPSSAGGLTDTQYF,TRBJ2-3,TRBV18
CASSTLAWRVGNEQFF,TRBJ2-1,TRBV11-2
CASSPNRGYEQYF,TRBJ2-7,TRBV18
CASSLGQDNEKLFF,TRBJ1-4,TRBV7-2
CAWSVRGNQPQHF,TRBJ1-5,TRBV30
CASRRDGYEQYF,TRBJ2-7,TRBV7-9